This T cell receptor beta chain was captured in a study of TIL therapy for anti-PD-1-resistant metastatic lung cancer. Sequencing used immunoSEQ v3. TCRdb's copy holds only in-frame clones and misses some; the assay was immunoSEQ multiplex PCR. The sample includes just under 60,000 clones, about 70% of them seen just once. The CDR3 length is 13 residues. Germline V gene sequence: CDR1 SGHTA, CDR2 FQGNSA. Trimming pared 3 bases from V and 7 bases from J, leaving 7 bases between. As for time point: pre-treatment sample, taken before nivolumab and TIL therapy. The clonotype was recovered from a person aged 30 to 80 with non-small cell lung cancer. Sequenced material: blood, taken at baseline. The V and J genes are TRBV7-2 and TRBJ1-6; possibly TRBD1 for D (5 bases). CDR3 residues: CASSFEGNSPLHF. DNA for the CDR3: TGTGCCAGCAGCTTCGAGGGGAATTCACCCCTCCACTTT.